These T cell receptor beta chains were read from a single sample in a study of blood T cells in healthy people across ages. TCRdb independently ran MiXCR on the 5' RACE reads; one entry per CDR3 protein. The sample yields roughly 1,500,000 distinct CDR3 sequences, roughly 40% seen once. The sequencing sample was made of blood. Receptor source: a woman under 30 in good health. Each CDR3 is given with its conserved first and last residue. A D gene is named only where the DNA matches it firmly. Size values are once, few and many counts, or a class for expanded clones, and some rows have none.

TRBJ2-1 - - TRBV28 CSTDNNEQFF TGTTCCACCGACAACAATGAGCAGTTCTTC
TRBJ1-2 many TRBD1 TRBV5-1 CASSFKAGGDYGYTF TGCGCCAGCAGCTTTAAAGCAGGGGGCGACTATGGCTACACCTTC
TRBJ1-5 once TRBD1 TRBV7-2 CASSPRDSSNQPQHF TGTGCCAGCAGCCCCAGGGACAGTAGCAATCAGCCCCAGCATTTT
TRBJ2-7 once - TRBV7-2 CASSLEGPGYNEQYF TGTGCCAGCAGCTTAGAAGGGCCAGGGTACAATGAGCAGTACTTC
TRBJ2-6 - TRBD1 TRBV5-8 CASSSGQYSGANVLTF TGTGCCAGCAGCTCGGGACAGTACTCTGGGGCCAACGTCCTGACTTTC
TRBJ1-2 - TRBD1 TRBV24-1 CATSDSLDRPTYGYTF TGTGCCACCAGTGATTCGCTGGACAGGCCCACGTATGGCTACACCTTC
TRBJ2-2 - - TRBV10-1 CASSEEVNTGELFF TGCGCCAGCAGTGAGGAGGTGAACACCGGGGAGCTGTTTTTT
TRBJ2-3 few - TRBV4-1 CASSQEGRGGTDTQYF TGCGCCAGCAGCCAAGAGGGCCGCGGCGGCACAGATACGCAGTATTTT
TRBJ1-4 - - TRBV20-1 CSVAGANEKLFF TGCAGTGTTGCCGGCGCTAATGAAAAACTGTTTTTT
TRBJ2-5 - - TRBV7-9 CASSLGSPGRETQYF TGTGCCAGCAGCTTAGGGTCGCCTGGAAGGGAGACCCAGTACTTC
TRBJ2-3 - - TRBV12-3/TRBV12-4 CASSLPETLGTDTQYF TGTGCCAGCAGTTTACCTGAAACATTGGGCACAGATACGCAGTATTTT
TRBJ2-3 once - TRBV6-1 CASSEGRGIGTDTRYF TGTGCCAGCAGTGAAGGTCGGGGGATAGGCACAGATACGCGGTATTTT
TRBJ2-5 few TRBD2 TRBV6-1 CASSRGLAGGTKQETQYF TGTGCCAGCAGCCGGGGACTAGCGGGTGGAACAAAACAAGAGACCCAGTACTTC
TRBJ2-1 - TRBD1 TRBV28 CASSLGGQGDNEQFF TGTGCCAGCAGCCTGGGGGGACAGGGAGACAATGAGCAGTTCTTC
TRBJ2-2 - - TRBV15 CATSKGVQGNGELFF TGTGCCACCAGCAAGGGGGTCCAGGGGAACGGGGAGCTGTTTTTT
TRBJ2-5 - - TRBV20-1 CSARDSAPYNEQYF TGCAGTGCTAGAGACAGCGCCCCCTACAATGAGCAGTACTTC
TRBJ1-2 few - TRBV14 CASSQGSRTRSGRYTF TGTGCCAGCAGCCAAGGGTCGCGGACAAGGTCCGGTCGCTACACCTTC
TRBJ2-7 few TRBD2 TRBV7-9 CASSPGGVEQYF TGTGCCAGCAGCCCCGGGGGGGTCGAGCAGTACTTC
TRBJ2-2 - TRBD2 TRBV28 CASSAAGANTGELFF TGTGCCAGCAGTGCAGCGGGGGCGAACACCGGGGAGCTGTTTTTT
TRBJ2-7 - TRBD1 TRBV10-2 CASSTGTDYFRYF TGCGCCAGCAGTACCGGGACAGATTATTTCAGGTACTTC
TRBJ2-4 - - TRBV10-2 CASSEPSGVDFAKNIQYF TGCGCCAGCAGTGAGCCTTCCGGAGTCGACTTTGCCAAAAACATTCAGTACTTC
TRBJ2-6 - - TRBV7-2 CASSFRVGGSGANVLTF TGTGCCAGCAGCTTCCGAGTCGGAGGCTCTGGGGCCAACGTCCTGACTTTC